This is a list of T cell receptor beta chains from one sample in a study of blood T cell repertoires in COVID-19. Measured with immunoSEQ multiplex PCR; TCRdb has only the in-frame clones, and not every one. The sample has roughly 250,000 clones, approximately 82% seen once. The sequenced sample was peripheral blood. The receptors come from a woman of 80 years or more with active or convalescent COVID-19. The CDR3 runs from the conserved cysteine through the conserved F or W. D genes are given only for firm matches. Expanded clones are given a class, and other clones once, few, many or no size at all.

D,V,J,size,CDR3,DNA
.,TRBV5-5,TRBJ2-7,.,CASSLILYEQYF,TGTGCCAGCAGCCTAATACTCTACGAGCAGTACTTC
.,TRBV28,TRBJ2-3,.,CASSSQTDTQYF,TGTGCCAGCAGTTCTCAGACAGATACGCAGTATTTT
TRBD1,TRBV5-1,TRBJ1-4,.,CASIPGTGLVPDEKLFF,TGCGCCAGCATACCCGGGACAGGGCTAGTTCCTGATGAAAAACTGTTTTTT
.,TRBV2,TRBJ2-3,.,CASSGTVDTQYF,TGTGCCAGCAGCGGTACTGTCGATACGCAGTATTTT
TRBD1,TRBV19,TRBJ1-1,.,CASSIGQGYTEAFF,TGTGCCAGTAGTATCGGACAGGGTTACACTGAAGCTTTCTTT
TRBD2,TRBV4-2,TRBJ2-5,.,CASSQVGLEQETQYF,TGTGCCAGCAGCCAGGTAGGACTAGAACAAGAGACCCAGTACTTC
TRBD1,TRBV12-3/TRBV12-4,TRBJ1-2,.,CASSFRGLDGYTF,TGTGCCAGCAGTTTCAGGGGGTTAGATGGCTACACCTTC
.,TRBV19,TRBJ1-3,once,CASSETIYSGNTIYF,TGTGCCAGTAGTGAGACTATATACTCTGGAAACACCATATATTTT
TRBD2,TRBV10-3,TRBJ2-1,.,CAISPTSGGGNEQFF,TGTGCCATCAGCCCTACTAGCGGAGGGGGCAATGAGCAGTTCTTC
.,TRBV19,TRBJ1-4,.,CASSSREGSEKLFF,TGTGCCAGTAGTAGCAGGGAGGGGAGTGAAAAACTGTTTTTT
.,TRBV15,TRBJ1-3,.,CATSREYGRTASGNTIYF,TGTGCCACCAGCAGAGAATATGGCCGTACCGCCTCTGGAAACACCATATATTTT
.,TRBV3-1/TRBV3-2,TRBJ1-1,.,CASSQDFGVMNTEAFF,TGTGCCAGCAGCCAAGATTTCGGGGTTATGAACACTGAAGCTTTCTTT
TRBD1,TRBV5-4,TRBJ2-7,.,CASRPGTGDEQYF,TGTGCCAGCAGACCCGGGACAGGGGACGAGCAGTACTTC
.,TRBV28,TRBJ1-4,.,CASSSAGKSGEKLFF,TGTGCCAGCAGTTCCGCAGGGAAATCAGGCGAAAAACTGTTTTTT
.,TRBV23-1,TRBJ2-5,once,CASSVACSNRETQYF,TGCGCCAGCAGTGTTGCCTGCTCTAATCGGGAGACCCAGTACTTC
.,TRBV3-1/TRBV3-2,TRBJ1-6,.,CASSQGRGNSPLHF,TGTGCCAGCAGCCAAGGTAGGGGTAATTCACCCCTCCACTTT
.,TRBV3-1/TRBV3-2,TRBJ1-4,.,CASSRQVSTNEKLFF,TGTGCCAGCAGCCGACAGGTTTCAACTAATGAAAAACTGTTTTTT
TRBD1,TRBV3-1/TRBV3-2,TRBJ1-2,once,CASSQDVPGGRPNYGYTF,TGTGCCAGCAGCCAAGATGTCCCAGGGGGACGCCCTAACTATGGCTACACCTTC
TRBD1,TRBV28,TRBJ1-2,.,CASSSSPPGQGNGYTF,TGTGCCAGCAGCTCCTCTCCTCCGGGACAGGGGAATGGCTACACCTTC
.,TRBV28,TRBJ1-4,.,CASSLYGRIPEKLFF,TGTGCCAGCAGTTTATATGGGAGAATCCCTGAAAAACTGTTTTTT
.,TRBV7-9,TRBJ2-7,.,CASSSTGGPISYEQYF,TGTGCCAGCAGCTCTACCGGGGGGCCCATCTCCTACGAGCAGTACTTC
.,TRBV25-1,TRBJ2-3,few,CASSKLQGTDTQYF,TGTGCCAGCAGTAAACTCCAGGGAACAGATACGCAGTATTTT
.,TRBV18,TRBJ1-2,.,CASSPRGSNYGYTF,TGTGCCAGCTCACCCAGGGGATCTAACTATGGCTACACCTTC
.,TRBV7-7,TRBJ1-4,.,CASSSVDPLVEKLFF,TGTGCCAGCAGCTCGGTAGATCCGCTCGTTGAAAAACTGTTTTTT
.,TRBV2,TRBJ2-3,.,CASSDAVLFDTQYF,TGTGCCAGCAGTGATGCAGTCCTCTTTGATACGCAGTATTTT
TRBD2,TRBV19,TRBJ2-1,.,CASRGLAGNYNEQFF,TGTGCCAGTCGCGGTCTAGCGGGGAACTACAATGAGCAGTTCTTC
.,TRBV2,TRBJ1-1,.,CASRPSETSLTAFF,TGTGCCAGCAGACCCTCAGAGACAAGCCTTACAGCTTTCTTT
TRBD2,TRBV5-1,TRBJ2-3,once,CASSLVAGVGDTQYF,TGCGCCAGCAGCTTGGTAGCGGGGGTGGGAGATACGCAGTATTTT
.,TRBV10-3,TRBJ2-7,.,CAISDGGGLDEQYF,TGTGCCATCAGTGATGGTGGGGGACTTGACGAGCAGTACTTC
TRBD2,TRBV5-1,TRBJ2-7,.,CASSQEERERTYEQYF,TGCGCCAGCTCCCAGGAGGAGCGGGAGCGAACCTACGAGCAGTACTTC
TRBD1,TRBV3-1/TRBV3-2,TRBJ1-2,.,CASCTTGDYGYTF,TGTGCCAGCTGCACCACAGGGGACTATGGCTACACCTTC
.,TRBV3-1/TRBV3-2,TRBJ1-1,.,CASSQATEAEAFF,TGTGCCAGCAGCCAAGCGACGGAGGCTGAAGCTTTCTTT
TRBD2,TRBV2,TRBJ2-7,.,CASNTRLAPDYEQYF,TGTGCCAGCAATACAAGACTAGCGCCTGACTACGAGCAGTACTTC
.,TRBV21-1,TRBJ1-2,.,CASSKGHRRERGYTF,TGTGCCAGCAGCAAAGGACATAGGAGGGAGCGAGGCTACACCTTC
TRBD1,TRBV6-5,TRBJ1-5,.,CASRGQHSNQPQHF,TGTGCCAGTCGGGGACAGCATAGCAATCAGCCCCAGCATTTT
.,TRBV15,TRBJ2-2,.,CATSRGARSNTGELFF,TGTGCCACCAGCAGAGGGGCCCGCTCAAACACCGGGGAGCTGTTTTTT
TRBD1,TRBV6-5,TRBJ1-2,.,CASREGADYGYTF,TGTGCCAGCAGGGAGGGGGCCGACTATGGCTACACCTTC
TRBD2,TRBV5-1,TRBJ2-2,.,CASRSGGAAGELFF,TGCGCCAGCAGAAGCGGGGGGGCCGCCGGGGAGCTGTTTTTT
.,TRBV28,TRBJ1-6,.,CASSSSSSYNSPLHF,TGTGCCAGCAGTTCGTCGAGCTCCTATAATTCACCCCTCCACTTT
TRBD2,TRBV10-1,TRBJ2-2,.,CATGLAGGELFF,TGCGCCACTGGACTAGCGGGCGGGGAGCTGTTTTTT
TRBD1,TRBV6-6,TRBJ1-2,.,CASSYTGTGEVEGYTF,TGTGCCAGCAGTTACACCGGGACAGGGGAAGTAGAGGGCTACACCTTC
.,TRBV5-8,TRBJ2-5,.,CASSLRAGAGGETQYF,TGTGCCAGCAGCTTACGGGCGGGGGCCGGTGGGGAGACCCAGTACTTC
.,TRBV12-3/TRBV12-4,TRBJ1-2,once,CASSLGLYYGYTF,TGTGCCAGCAGCCTTGGACTGTACTATGGCTACACCTTC
TRBD1,TRBV6-5,TRBJ2-7,.,CASRIQGKSYEQYF,TGTGCCAGCAGGATACAGGGGAAGTCCTACGAGCAGTACTTC
.,TRBV5-1,TRBJ1-6,.,CASSLTGRGSPLHF,TGCGCCAGCAGCTTGACAGGGAGAGGATCACCCCTCCACTTT
.,TRBV19,TRBJ1-5,.,CASSIVQGLDQPQHF,TGTGCCAGTAGTATAGTCCAGGGGTTGGATCAGCCCCAGCATTTT
TRBD1,TRBV7-2,TRBJ1-2,.,CASSLAWTGYGYTF,TGTGCCAGCAGCTTAGCTTGGACAGGATATGGCTACACCTTC
.,TRBV5-1,TRBJ1-6,few,CASSEQGSSYNSPLHF,TGCGCCAGCAGCGAACAGGGAAGCTCCTATAATTCACCCCTCCACTTT
.,TRBV5-1,TRBJ1-6,.,CASRSQANSPLHF,TGCGCCAGCAGGTCTCAGGCTAATTCACCCCTCCACTTT
.,TRBV10-1,TRBJ1-6,.,CASSMGAANSPLHF,TGCGCCAGTAGCATGGGGGCGGCTAATTCACCCCTCCACTTT
.,TRBV7-2,TRBJ2-5,.,CASSLEGAAQETQYF,TGTGCCAGCAGCTTAGAAGGGGCGGCCCAAGAGACCCAGTACTTC
.,TRBV19,TRBJ2-2,.,CASSISGATGELFF,TGTGCCAGTAGTATAAGTGGGGCAACCGGGGAGCTGTTTTTT
TRBD1,TRBV12-5,TRBJ1-2,.,CASGPRQGDYGYTF,TGTGCTAGTGGCCCCAGACAGGGAGACTATGGCTACACCTTC